This T cell receptor (beta chain) was profiled in a study of T cell responses to AZD1222 COVID-19 vaccine. Whole-study results and caveats: Just six people given AZD1222 tested seropositive at baseline. Among spike-specific TCRs, nearly half reportedly target unmutated variant regions. Elevations in Spike-specific TCR breadth and depth followed administration of two AZD1222 doses.

As regards this clone: Antigen unknown.

The CDR3 spans 14 residues. The germline gives CDR1 LGHDT, CDR2 YNNKEL (reference sequence). V was pared by 2 bases and J by 4 bases, with 8 bases between. Assay used: immunoSEQ multiplex PCR; TCRdb lists only in-frame clones, some missing. The sample holds approximately 80,000 clones, 90% seen once. The sample here was peripheral blood, taken 28 days after the second AZD1222 dose. The J gene is TRBJ2-2, the V gene TRBV3-1 (or the pseudogene TRBV3-2); possible D gene TRBD2, 6 bases. The sequence was collected from an adult who received the AZD1222 COVID-19 vaccine. The CDR3 reads CASSQPGVTGELFF. Here the CDR3 DNA reads TGTGCCAGCAGCCAACCGGGAGTCACCGGGGAGCTGTTTTTT.